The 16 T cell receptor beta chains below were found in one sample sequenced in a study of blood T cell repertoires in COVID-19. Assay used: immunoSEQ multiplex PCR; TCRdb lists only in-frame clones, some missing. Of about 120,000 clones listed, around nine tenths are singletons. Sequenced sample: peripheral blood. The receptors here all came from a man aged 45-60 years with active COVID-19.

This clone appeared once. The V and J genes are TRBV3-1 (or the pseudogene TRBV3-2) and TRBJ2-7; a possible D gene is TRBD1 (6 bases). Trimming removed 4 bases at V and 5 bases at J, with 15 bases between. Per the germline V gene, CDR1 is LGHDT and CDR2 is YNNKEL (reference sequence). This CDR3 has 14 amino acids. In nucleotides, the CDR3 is TGTGCCAGCAGCCTATTGATGGGGGCGGACGAGCAGTACTTC. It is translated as CASSLLMGADEQYF.

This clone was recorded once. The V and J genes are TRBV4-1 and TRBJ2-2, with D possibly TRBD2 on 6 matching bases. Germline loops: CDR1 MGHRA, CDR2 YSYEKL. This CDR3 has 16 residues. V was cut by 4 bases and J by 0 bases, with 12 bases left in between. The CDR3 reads CASSPRASANTGELFF. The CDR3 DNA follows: TGCGCCAGCAGCCCCCGGGCTAGCGCGAACACCGGGGAGCTGTTTTTT.

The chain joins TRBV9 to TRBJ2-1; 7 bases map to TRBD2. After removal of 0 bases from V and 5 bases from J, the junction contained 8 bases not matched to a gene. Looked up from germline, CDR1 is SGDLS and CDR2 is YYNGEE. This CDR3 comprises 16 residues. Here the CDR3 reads CASSVVASGGNNEQFF. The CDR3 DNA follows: TGTGCCAGCAGCGTAGTGGCTAGCGGAGGGAACAATGAGCAGTTCTTC.

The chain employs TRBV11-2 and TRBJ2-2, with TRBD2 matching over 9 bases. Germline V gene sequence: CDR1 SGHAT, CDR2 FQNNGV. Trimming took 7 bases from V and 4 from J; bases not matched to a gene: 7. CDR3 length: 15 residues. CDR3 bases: TGTGCCAGCACCGCGGGGGGGGTCTTCACCGGGGAGCTGTTTTTT. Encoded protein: CASTAGGVFTGELFF.

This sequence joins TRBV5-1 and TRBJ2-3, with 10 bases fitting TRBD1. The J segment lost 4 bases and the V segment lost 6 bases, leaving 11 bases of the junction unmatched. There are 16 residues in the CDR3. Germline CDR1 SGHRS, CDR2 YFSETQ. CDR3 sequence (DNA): TGCGCCAGCACCCACCGGACAGGGGGTTCCTCAGATACGCAGTATTTT. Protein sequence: CASTHRTGGSSDTQYF.

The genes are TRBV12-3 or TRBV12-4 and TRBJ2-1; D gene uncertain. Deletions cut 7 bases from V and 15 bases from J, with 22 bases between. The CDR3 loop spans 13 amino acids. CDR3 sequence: CASTPPDVRRRFF. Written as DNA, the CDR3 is TGTGCCAGCACCCCCCCTGACGTCCGGCGGCGGTTCTTC.

Here the CDR3 reads CASSIEWHLNTEAFF. Written as DNA, the CDR3 is TGTGCCAGTAGTATAGAGTGGCACCTGAACACTGAAGCTTTCTTT. The chain carries TRBV19 and TRBJ1-1, with no clear D. CDR3 size: 15 residues. CDR1 and CDR2 from the germline V gene are LNHDA and SQIVND (reference sequence). Trimming took 0 bases from V and 0 from J, leaving 8 bases between them.

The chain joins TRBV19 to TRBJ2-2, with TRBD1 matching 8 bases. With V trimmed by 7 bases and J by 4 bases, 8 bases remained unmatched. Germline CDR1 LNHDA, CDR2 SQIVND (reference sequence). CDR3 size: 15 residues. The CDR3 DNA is TGTGCCAGTAAGGTTGGACAGGGCGGCACCGGGGAGCTGTTTTTT. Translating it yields CASKVGQGGTGELFF.

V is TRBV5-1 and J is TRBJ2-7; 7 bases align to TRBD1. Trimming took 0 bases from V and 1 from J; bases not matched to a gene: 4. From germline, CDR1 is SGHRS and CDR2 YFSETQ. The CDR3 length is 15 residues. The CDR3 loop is CASSLARDRSYEQYF. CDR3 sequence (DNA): TGCGCCAGCAGCTTGGCCCGGGACAGATCCTACGAGCAGTACTTC.

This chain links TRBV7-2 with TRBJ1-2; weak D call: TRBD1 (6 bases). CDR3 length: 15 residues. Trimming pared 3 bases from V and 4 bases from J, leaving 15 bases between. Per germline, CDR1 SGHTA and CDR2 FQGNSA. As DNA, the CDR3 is TGTGCCAGCAGCTTGGACTGGGGGCAGGGCTATGGCTACACCTTC. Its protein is CASSLDWGQGYGYTF. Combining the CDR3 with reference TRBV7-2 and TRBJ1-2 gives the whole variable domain GAGVSQSPSNKVTEKGKDVELRCDPISGHTALYWYRQSLGQGLEFLIYFQGNSAPDKSGLPSDRFSAERTGGSVSTLTIQRTQQEDSAVYLCASSLDWGQGYGYTFGSGTRLTVV.

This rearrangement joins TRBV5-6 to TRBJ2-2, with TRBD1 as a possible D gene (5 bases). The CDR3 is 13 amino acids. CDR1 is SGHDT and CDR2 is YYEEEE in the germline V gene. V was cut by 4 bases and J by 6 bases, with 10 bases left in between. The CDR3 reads CASSALGAGELFF. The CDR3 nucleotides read TGTGCCAGCAGCGCTTTAGGGGCCGGGGAGCTGTTTTTT.

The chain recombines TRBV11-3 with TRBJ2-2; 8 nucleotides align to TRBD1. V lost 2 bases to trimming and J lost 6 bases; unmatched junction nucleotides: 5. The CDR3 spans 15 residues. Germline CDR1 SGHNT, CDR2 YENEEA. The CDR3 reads CASSLTGGAPGELFF. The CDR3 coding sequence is TGTGCCAGCAGCTTAACAGGGGGTGCGCCCGGGGAGCTGTTTTTT.

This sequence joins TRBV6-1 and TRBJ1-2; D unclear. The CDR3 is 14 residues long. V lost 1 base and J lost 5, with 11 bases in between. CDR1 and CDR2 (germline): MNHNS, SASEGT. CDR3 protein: CASSEGGQPYGYTF. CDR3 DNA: TGTGCCAGCAGTGAAGGTGGGCAACCTTATGGCTACACCTTC.

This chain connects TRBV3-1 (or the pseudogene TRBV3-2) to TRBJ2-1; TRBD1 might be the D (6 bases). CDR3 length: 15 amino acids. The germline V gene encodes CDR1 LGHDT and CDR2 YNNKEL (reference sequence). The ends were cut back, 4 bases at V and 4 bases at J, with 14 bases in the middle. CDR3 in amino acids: CASSPPTGWYNEQFF. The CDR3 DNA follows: TGTGCCAGCAGCCCCCCAACAGGGTGGTACAATGAGCAGTTCTTC.

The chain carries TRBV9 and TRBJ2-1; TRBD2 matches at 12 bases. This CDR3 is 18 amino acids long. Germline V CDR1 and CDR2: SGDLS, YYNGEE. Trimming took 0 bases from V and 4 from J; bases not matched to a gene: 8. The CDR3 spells CASSVGMTSGGRYNEQFF. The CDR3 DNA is TGTGCCAGCAGCGTAGGGATGACTAGCGGGGGTCGATACAATGAGCAGTTCTTC.

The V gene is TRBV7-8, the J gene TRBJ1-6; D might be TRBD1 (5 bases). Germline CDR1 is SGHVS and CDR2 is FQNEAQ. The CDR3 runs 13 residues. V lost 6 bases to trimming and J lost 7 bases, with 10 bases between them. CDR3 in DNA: TGTGCCAGCAGACGACAGAACAATTCACCCCTCCACTTT. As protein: CASRRQNNSPLHF.